The 10 T cell receptor beta chains listed next were all sequenced from one sample in a study of blood T cells in healthy people across ages. Through a sample-barcoded 5' primer and a J-beta primer mix, a second PCR was run for roughly 6 to 11 cycles. One entry per CDR3 protein results from TCRdb running MiXCR on the 5' RACE reads. Seen here are about 570,000 distinct CDR3 sequences, 25% to 30% observed once, and the top ten hold roughly 18%. Sequenced: blood. The source of these receptors is a woman in her 70s in good health.

V gene TRBV6-1 combines with J gene TRBJ2-5; 11 nucleotides match TRBD2. This CDR3 comprises 14 residues. In germline, CDR1 is MNHNS, CDR2 SASEGT. Unmatched junction bases numbered 4, after V lost 6 bases and J lost 4 bases. The DNA of the CDR3 is TGTGCCAGCAGGCGTAGCGGGGGGGCAGAGACCCAGTACTTC. Residues: CASRRSGGAETQYF.

The chain combines TRBV10-3 with TRBJ2-7, with D perhaps TRBD1 (7 bases). From germline, CDR1 is ENHRY and CDR2 SYGVKD. The CDR3 loop spans 15 amino acids. Between the trimmed V and J ends, which lost 7 bases and 4 bases, there was a span of 20 bases. DNA of the CDR3: TGTGCCATCACTACGGGACAGTCGGGGGCTTACGAGCAGTACTTC. The encoded protein is CAITTGQSGAYEQYF.

The rearrangement joins TRBV20-1 to TRBJ1-1; weak D call: TRBD1 (5 bases). Looked up from germline, CDR1 is DFQATT and CDR2 is SNEGSKA (reference sequence). The CDR3 spans 13 residues. The V gene lost 6 bases and the J gene lost 3 bases, with 14 bases spanning the gap. DNA for the CDR3: TGCAGTGCCCCGGGGCTCGGGTACACTGAAGCTTTCTTT. The encoded protein is CSAPGLGYTEAFF.

The chain combines TRBV5-1 with TRBJ1-2; tentatively, D is TRBD1 (5 bases). The CDR3 is made up of 13 amino acids. Germline-derived CDR1 and CDR2 are SGHRS and YFSETQ. V lost 10 bases to trimming and J lost 2 bases, with 15 bases between them. As DNA, the CDR3 is TGCGCCCCCGGGGACGGGCGAAACTATGGCTACACCTTC. Translating it yields CAPGDGRNYGYTF.

This clonotype was observed a single time. The rearrangement links TRBV6-5 to TRBJ2-7, with D maybe TRBD1 (7 bases). V gave up 4 bases and J gave up 6 bases, with 19 bases separating them. Germline V CDR1 and CDR2: MNHEY, SVGAGI. The CDR3 is 15 amino acids. The CDR3 loop reads CASSSQGGLIGEQYF. For the CDR3, the DNA is TGTGCCAGCAGTTCTCAGGGGGGCCTCATCGGCGAGCAGTACTTC.

The V and J genes are TRBV12-3 or TRBV12-4 and TRBJ2-5, with D hard to call. V dropped 5 bases and J dropped 4 bases, with 5 bases sitting between them. This CDR3 has 11 residues. The DNA of the CDR3 is TGTGCCAGCAGTATAATAGAGACCCAGTACTTC. This encodes CASSIIETQYF.

This clonotype was counted between two and nine times. The V gene is TRBV20-1, the J gene TRBJ2-3; a weak D match, TRBD1 (5 bases). The CDR3 contains 16 residues. V was clipped by 4 bases and J by 5 bases, with 22 bases between them. The germline gives CDR1 DFQATT, CDR2 SNEGSKA (reference sequence). The CDR3 loop is CSANGRAGNYKDTQYF. The CDR3 DNA reads as TGCAGTGCTAACGGTCGGGCAGGGAATTATAAAGATACGCAGTATTTT.

The CDR3 DNA reads as TGTGCCAGCAGCCAAGACAAGTCGAATACGGGGGTGCAAGAGACCCAGTACTTC. Translation gives CASSQDKSNTGVQETQYF. The chain recombines TRBV3-1 with TRBJ2-5, with D tentatively TRBD2 (6 bases). CDR1 LGHDT and CDR2 YNNKEL come from the germline V gene (reference sequence). CDR3 length: 18 amino acids. V gave up 0 bases and J gave up 2 bases, with 19 bases separating them.

In this sample, this clonotype turned up a few times. The V and J genes are TRBV27 and TRBJ2-5; D remains ambiguous. Germline V gene lookup returns CDR1 MNHEY and CDR2 SMNVEV (reference sequence). The CDR3 has 15 amino acids. V was cut by 5 bases and J by 11 bases, with 24 bases left in between. DNA for the CDR3: TGTGCCAGCAGTCCCACGGGTTGGGGATTGGAAGAGCAGTACTTC. Translation: CASSPTGWGLEEQYF.

The V call is TRBV4-1, the J call TRBJ1-4; TRBD1 is a possible D gene (6 bases). This CDR3 region has 16 residues. The germline V gene encodes CDR1 MGHRA and CDR2 YSYEKL. The ends were cut back, 1 base at V and 6 bases at J, with 15 bases in the middle. The CDR3 DNA reads TGCGCCAGCAGCCAAGTCGGAGGAGCAGGGGATGAAAAACTGTTTTTT. As protein: CASSQVGGAGDEKLFF.